This T cell receptor beta chain was found in a study of blood T cell repertoires in COVID-19. The V gene end was trimmed by 6 bases and the J gene end by 2 bases; junction bases not matched to a gene: 8. This CDR3 comprises 14 residues. The V gene's germline CDR1 is DFQATT and CDR2 SNEGSKA (reference sequence). Assay: immunoSEQ multiplex PCR; the TCRdb copy retains only in-frame clones and omits some. Counted here are some 400,000 clones, 70% to 90% occurring once; the ten biggest clones make up 10%. The Seattle patients joined while their infection was active and were tracked longitudinally afterward.

This sequence joins TRBV20-1 and TRBJ2-7; 9 bases match TRBD2. The TCR originated in a woman aged 25 to 39 with COVID-19, enrolled during active disease. Specimen: peripheral blood. CDR3 nucleotide sequence: TGCAGTGCCAGTGGACTAGCGAGTACCTACGAGCAGTACTTC. This codes for CSASGLASTYEQYF.